One and the same sample provided the 30 T cell receptor beta chains below, sequenced in a study of cytomegalovirus exposure and HLA in healthy donors. PCR amplification relied on 60 Vbeta primers (plus 13 Jbeta primers). TCRdb's copy holds only in-frame clones and misses some; the assay was immunoSEQ multiplex PCR. The sample holds 110,000 to 150,000 clones; roughly 80% are singletons and the top ten take around 4.1%. Input material: PBMCs. The receptors here all came from a man in his forties or fifties in good health and CMV-seronegative.

The chain carries TRBV18 and TRBJ1-1, with D perhaps TRBD1 (5 bases). The germline V gene encodes CDR1 KGHSH and CDR2 LQKENI. Trimming took off 1 base at V and 5 bases at J, with 5 bases between the two ends. The CDR3 has 12 residues. The DNA of the CDR3 is TGTGCCAGCTCACCACAGGGGACTGAAGCTTTCTTT. Translating gives CASSPQGTEAFF.

The chain has TRBV6-6 and TRBJ2-3; D is perhaps TRBD1 (5 bases). CDR1 and CDR2 from the germline V gene are MNHNY and SVGAGI (reference sequence). V lost 6 bases, J lost 2 bases, and 15 bases lay in between. This CDR3 is 15 amino acids long. This CDR3 reads CASSLQEYVTDTQYF. For the CDR3, the DNA is TGTGCCAGCAGCCTACAGGAGTACGTCACAGATACGCAGTATTTT.

CDR3 amino acids: CAWSVTGIETQYF. The CDR3 nucleotides read TGTGCCTGGAGTGTAACAGGGATAGAGACCCAGTACTTC. The chain combines TRBV30 with TRBJ2-5; a weak D match, TRBD1 (6 bases). Between the trimmed V and J ends, which lost 0 bases and 4 bases, there was a span of 9 bases. This CDR3 has 13 amino acids. CDR1 and CDR2 (germline): GTSNPN, SVGIG (reference sequence).

The chain couples TRBV4-3 to TRBJ2-2, with TRBD2 matching 8 bases. This CDR3 is built from 15 residues. Trimming removed 3 bases from V and 1 base from J; junction bases left unmatched: 1. Germline CDR1 reads LGHNA; CDR2 reads YSLEER. CDR3 bases: TGCGCCAGCAGCCAGCTAGCGGGGAACACCGGGGAGCTGTTTTTT. It translates to CASSQLAGNTGELFF.

In regard to this clone: The same CDR3 arises from other DNA sequences in this sample as well. This sequence joins TRBV9 and TRBJ2-7, with 11 bases identical to TRBD2. J was trimmed by 2 bases and V by 3 bases; bases with no gene match: 4. The CDR3 length is 15 residues. The germline CDR1 and CDR2 sequences are SGDLS and YYNGEE. The CDR3, as DNA: TGTGCCAGCAGCGCCTCTAGCGGGGGGCCCTACGAGCAGTACTTC. Translation gives CASSASSGGPYEQYF.

V usage is TRBV7-9 and J usage is TRBJ1-1; maybe TRBD1 (5 bases). Germline V gene sequence: CDR1 SEHNR, CDR2 FQNEAQ (reference sequence). V was trimmed by 5 bases and J by 5 bases, leaving 18 bases between them. The CDR3 has 15 residues. The CDR3 DNA reads as TGTGCCAGCAGCCCCGTGACAGTGACGCTTACTGAAGCTTTCTTT. As protein: CASSPVTVTLTEAFF.

The chain recombines TRBV4-3 with TRBJ1-6, with TRBD1 matching over 9 bases. The V segment lost 0 bases and the J segment 0 bases; nucleotides outside the gene matches: 6. The CDR3 is made up of 19 amino acids. CDR1 is LGHNA and CDR2 is YSLEER in the germline V gene. For the CDR3, the DNA is TGCGCCAGCAGCCAAGATGGACAGGGGACGAGCTCCTATAATTCACCCCTCCACTTT. Translation: CASSQDGQGTSSYNSPLHF.

The V and J genes are TRBV5-6 and TRBJ2-1, with 8 bases that match TRBD1. Germline V gene data show CDR1 as SGHDT and CDR2 as YYEEEE. V lost 4 bases to trimming and J lost 4 bases; unmatched junction nucleotides: 10. The CDR3 consists of 16 residues. Written as DNA, the CDR3 is TGTGCCAGCAGCCCGACGAGGCAGGGGGCTTACAATGAGCAGTTCTTC. Translating gives CASSPTRQGAYNEQFF.

The rearrangement uses TRBV6-5 and TRBJ1-2; 11 positions agree with TRBD1. Germline CDR1 is MNHEY and CDR2 is SVGAGI. With V trimmed by 6 bases and J by 4 bases, 4 bases remained unmatched. This CDR3 has 14 amino acids. Here the CDR3 reads CASRRTGGRYGYTF. In nucleotides, the CDR3 is TGTGCCAGCAGACGGACAGGGGGCCGCTATGGCTACACCTTC.

This chain links TRBV5-1 with TRBJ2-1; weak D call: TRBD2 (6 bases). The CDR3 has 17 amino acids. Germline values: CDR1 SGHRS, CDR2 YFSETQ. Deletions cut 3 bases from V and 0 bases from J, with 16 bases between. In DNA form, the CDR3 reads TGCGCCAGCAGCTGGGGCTATAGCGGTAGCTCCTACAATGAGCAGTTCTTC. Amino acid sequence: CASSWGYSGSSYNEQFF.

This clone was seen a few times. The J gene is TRBJ1-1, the V gene TRBV7-6; possibly TRBD1 for D (6 bases). The germline gives CDR1 SGHVS, CDR2 FNYEAQ. The CDR3 consists of 14 residues. The germline V and J ends were trimmed by 5 bases and 1 base, with 11 bases remaining between them. The CDR3 reads CASSRGQQNTEAFF. In DNA form, the CDR3 reads TGTGCCAGCAGCCGCGGACAGCAGAACACTGAAGCTTTCTTT.

The chain couples TRBV4-3 to TRBJ1-2; 7 bases match TRBD1. Trimming at V came to 4 bases and at J to 7 bases, leaving 12 bases not matched to a gene. Per germline, CDR1 LGHNA and CDR2 YSLEER. There are 15 residues in the CDR3. The CDR3 coding sequence is TGCGCCAGCAGCCTTGGAGGGACAGATCGCGGTGGCTACACCTTC. Amino acids: CASSLGGTDRGGYTF.

The chain recombines TRBV27 with TRBJ2-7; D possibly corresponds to TRBD1 (5 bases). The CDR3 spans 15 residues. V shed 5 bases and J shed 6 bases, with 20 bases lying between them. Germline assignment: CDR1 MNHEY and CDR2 SMNVEV (reference sequence). This chain's CDR3 is CASSALIRGSLEQYF. The DNA for the CDR3 is TGTGCCAGCAGTGCGTTAATAAGGGGCTCCCTCGAGCAGTACTTC.

This clone was recorded once. This chain connects TRBV7-9 to TRBJ1-3, with D possibly matching TRBD1 (6 bases). The V end lost 4 bases, the J end lost 1 base, and 8 bases lay between the germline ends. The CDR3 spans 14 residues. CDR1 and CDR2 from the germline V gene are SEHNR and FQNEAQ (reference sequence). CDR3 sequence reads: CASSSGASGNTIYF. Here the CDR3 DNA reads TGTGCCAGCAGCTCAGGGGCTTCTGGAAACACCATATATTTT.

The chain combines TRBV5-5 with TRBJ2-7, with D possibly matching TRBD1 (7 bases). The CDR3 has 15 residues. The V gene's germline CDR1 is SGHKS and CDR2 YYEKEE (reference sequence). V lost 0 bases and J 0 bases, leaving 10 bases between the germline ends. CDR3 sequence (DNA): TGTGCCAGCAGCTTGGGGGGGGACAGCTCCTACGAGCAGTACTTC. It translates to CASSLGGDSSYEQYF.

The J gene is TRBJ2-1, the V gene TRBV19, with TRBD1 identical over 10 bases. Germline values: CDR1 LNHDA, CDR2 SQIVND (reference sequence). With V trimmed by 5 bases and J by 0 bases, 10 bases remained unmatched. The CDR3 is 18 residues long. The CDR3 sequence is CASSPGQGPPRSYNEQFF. The CDR3, as DNA: TGTGCCAGTAGTCCGGGACAGGGGCCGCCCCGCTCCTACAATGAGCAGTTCTTC.

The CDR3 DNA is TGTGCCAGCAGCGTAGAAGGGGGCCCCACCGGGGAGCTGTTTTTT. Its translation: CASSVEGGPTGELFF. The gene calls are TRBV9 and TRBJ2-2, with 7 bases that match TRBD1. V lost 0 bases and J lost 4; bases outside the gene matches: 3. CDR1 and CDR2 (germline): SGDLS, YYNGEE. This CDR3 region has 15 residues. Complete variable domain (other parts from reference TRBV9 and TRBJ2-2): DSGVTQTPKHLITATGQRVTLRCSPRSGDLSVYWYQQSLDQGLQFLIQYYNGEERAKGNILERFSAQQFPDLHSELNLSSLELGDSALYFCASSVEGGPTGELFFGEGSRLTVL.

The V call is TRBV5-5, the J call TRBJ1-4; a weak D match, TRBD1 (5 bases). V was clipped by 3 bases and J by 6 bases, with 12 bases between them. CDR1 and CDR2 from the germline V gene are SGHKS and YYEKEE (reference sequence). The CDR3 runs 14 residues. CDR3 coding DNA: TGTGCCAGCAGCTGGGGGGGTGGTTATGAAAAACTGTTTTTT. It yields the protein CASSWGGGYEKLFF.

The V call is TRBV25-1, the J call TRBJ2-1; D possibly corresponds to TRBD2 (6 bases). The CDR3 length is 17 residues. Looked up from germline, CDR1 is MGHDK and CDR2 is SYGVNS. The V gene lost 6 bases and the J gene lost 0 bases, with 18 bases spanning the gap. The CDR3, as DNA: TGTGCCAGCAGACCGACTCTAGCGCAGAGCTCCTACAATGAGCAGTTCTTC. This sequence encodes CASRPTLAQSSYNEQFF.

The chain links TRBV19 to TRBJ1-1; D not certain. The CDR3 covers 13 residues. V was clipped by 1 base and J by 3 bases, with 6 bases between them. Germline CDR1 reads LNHDA; CDR2 reads SQIVND (reference sequence). CDR3 DNA: TGTGCCAGTAGTATAGTGTCGTACACTGAAGCTTTCTTT. It is translated as CASSIVSYTEAFF. The full variable domain, with the rest looked up from reference TRBV19 and TRBJ1-1, is DGGITQSPKYLFRKEGQNVTLSCEQNLNHDAMYWYRQDPGQGLRLIYYSQIVNDFQKGDIAEGYSVSREKKESFPLTVTSAQKNPTAFYLCASSIVSYTEAFFGQGTRLTVV.

The chain uses TRBV15 and TRBJ2-5; the match to TRBD2 covers 8 bases. The V and J ends lost 1 base and 2 bases, in that order; junction bases with no gene match: 3. Germline V lookup: CDR1 LNHNV, CDR2 YYDKDF (reference sequence). The CDR3 runs to 15 residues. The CDR3 loop reads CATSRVAGPQETQYF. Here the CDR3 DNA reads TGTGCCACCAGCAGAGTAGCGGGGCCACAAGAGACCCAGTACTTC.

The rearrangement links TRBV12-5 to TRBJ2-1; 9 bases map to TRBD1. Germline lookup yields CDR1 LGHNT and CDR2 FRNRAP. CDR3 length equals 17 residues. Trimming removed 6 bases from V and 2 bases from J; junction bases left unmatched: 11. CDR3 DNA sequence: TGTGCTAGTGGACCTGGCACCGGGACAGGGACCTACAATGAGCAGTTCTTC. Translating gives CASGPGTGTGTYNEQFF.

The CDR3 sequence: CASSSTNQGQIYEQYF. CDR3 DNA: TGTGCCAGCAGCTCGACAAACCAAGGACAGATCTACGAGCAGTACTTC. The chain has TRBV7-9 and TRBJ2-7; perhaps TRBD1 as D (6 bases). The V gene's germline CDR1 is SEHNR and CDR2 FQNEAQ (reference sequence). This CDR3 is 16 amino acids long. V shed 4 bases and J shed 3 bases, with 19 bases lying between them.

The V and J genes are TRBV5-8 and TRBJ2-3, with D possibly TRBD1 on 5 matching bases. The CDR3 loop spans 13 amino acids. Deletions cut 2 bases from V and 4 bases from J, with 8 bases between. Germline assignment: CDR1 SGHTS and CDR2 YDEGEE. CDR3: CASSLQEPDTQYF. The DNA of the CDR3 is TGTGCCAGCAGCTTACAGGAGCCAGATACGCAGTATTTT.

About this clone: This specimen includes other DNA sequences encoding the same CDR3. This chain joins TRBV19 and TRBJ2-3, with 7 bases identical to TRBD2. The CDR3 runs to 15 residues. Germline CDR1 LNHDA, CDR2 SQIVND (reference sequence). J gave up 1 base and V 1 base, and 2 bases lay outside the gene matches. CDR3 region: CASSIGGGGTDTQYF. The CDR3 DNA sequence: TGTGCCAGTAGTATAGGGGGGGGAGGCACAGATACGCAGTATTTT.

This chain joins TRBV5-6 and TRBJ1-1; 9 bases fit TRBD1. The CDR3 totals 17 residues. Germline lookup yields CDR1 SGHDT and CDR2 YYEEEE. The V gene end was trimmed by 4 bases and the J gene end by 5 bases; junction bases not matched to a gene: 15. The DNA of the CDR3 is TGTGCCAGCAGCCCCCGGGACAGGGATGGTAGGGGGACTGAAGCTTTCTTT. Its protein product is CASSPRDRDGRGTEAFF.

This chain joins TRBV18 and TRBJ2-1; TRBD1 might be the D (5 bases). The CDR3 is made up of 13 amino acids. Germline CDR1 reads KGHSH; CDR2 reads LQKENI. V was clipped by 3 bases and J by 5 bases, with 8 bases between them. This CDR3 reads CASSPPQDNEQFF. CDR3 coding DNA: TGTGCCAGCTCACCCCCACAGGACAATGAGCAGTTCTTC. Supplemented by reference TRBV18 and TRBJ2-1, the full variable domain reads NAGVMQNPRHLVRRRGQEARLRCSPMKGHSHVYWYRQLPEEGLKFMVYLQKENIIDESGMPKERFSAEFPKEGPSILRIQQVVRGDSAAYFCASSPPQDNEQFFGPGTRLTVL.

The V and J genes are TRBV23-1 and TRBJ2-5; 12 bases match TRBD2. TRBV23-1 counts as an open reading frame of uncertain function. After removal of 8 bases from V and 7 bases from J, the junction contained 8 bases not matched to a gene. The CDR3 is made up of 14 amino acids. The CDR3 protein is CASGRLAGAGTQYF. CDR3 DNA: TGCGCCAGCGGGAGACTAGCGGGGGCGGGGACCCAGTACTTC.

This clone was picked up one time. This is likely a read error, given that the CDR3 carries no conserved phenylalanine or tryptophan at its end. The rearrangement links TRBV7-2 to TRBJ2-3; 7 bases match TRBD1. Germline loops: CDR1 SGHTA, CDR2 FQGNSA. Trimming removed 5 bases from V and 0 bases from J; junction bases left unmatched: 5. The CDR3 spans 15 residues. The CDR3 nucleotides read TGTGCCAGCAGCCGTTCGGGACAGAGCACAGATACGCAGTATGTT. Translation gives CASSRSGQSTDTQYV.

This clone was seen a few times. The chain recombines TRBV2 with TRBJ1-4; TRBD1 agrees at 8 bases. J was trimmed by 5 bases and V by 5 bases; bases with no gene match: 4. This CDR3 region has 14 residues. The germline gives CDR1 SNHLY, CDR2 FYNNEI. For the CDR3, the DNA is TGTGCCAGCAGTAAGACAGGGGACAATGAAAAACTGTTTTTT. Protein: CASSKTGDNEKLFF.